Below are 9 T cell receptor beta chains sequenced from a single sample in a study of memory CD4+ T cells and cytomegalovirus serostatus. Data came from immunoSEQ multiplex PCR; TCRdb stores just in-frame clones and leaves some out. This sample carries about 82,000 clones, around 80% of them seen once, and the ten largest clones take nearly 0.8%. The sort gate was single viable CD3+CD4+CD8-CD45RO+ cells for memory CD4+ T cells. Sample: memory CD4+ T cells from blood. These receptors were obtained from an adult in good health and CMV-seronegative.

The CDR3 DNA reads TGTGCCAGCAGCAGGACAGATGGCGCTGAAGCTTTCTTT. This gives the protein CASSRTDGAEAFF. The chain has TRBV9 and TRBJ1-1; perhaps TRBD1 as D (6 bases). This CDR3 contains 13 residues. V was trimmed by 4 bases and J by 6 bases, leaving 13 bases between them. The V gene's germline CDR1 is SGDLS and CDR2 YYNGEE.

In its sample, this clone was seen a few times. The chain employs TRBV29-1 and TRBJ1-1; tentatively, D is TRBD1 (5 bases). The CDR3 runs 14 residues. Trimming left V 3 bases short and J 5 bases short, with 16 bases between. In germline, CDR1 is SQVTM, CDR2 ANQGSEA. For the CDR3, the DNA is TGCAGCGTTGAGAGGGGCCGGGGTAGGACTGAAGCTTTCTTT. As protein: CSVERGRGRTEAFF.

The chain combines TRBV12-5 with TRBJ1-1; D is uncertain. The germline V gene encodes CDR1 LGHNT and CDR2 FRNRAP. The length of the CDR3 is 15 residues. The V end was cut by 0 bases, the J end by 4 bases, with 12 bases between. CDR3 DNA sequence: TGTGCTAGTGGTTTGGTAATGGGAGGGTCCACTGAAGCTTTCTTT. It translates to CASGLVMGGSTEAFF.

The V gene is TRBV11-1, the J gene TRBJ2-7; TRBD2 matches at 8 bases. Germline CDR1 SGHAT, CDR2 FQDESV (reference sequence). J was trimmed by 2 bases and V by 5 bases; bases with no gene match: 8. This CDR3 region has 15 residues. As DNA, the CDR3 is TGTGCCAGCAGCCCCTCGGGGGGGTCCACCTACGAGCAGTACTTC. This translates into CASSPSGGSTYEQYF.

The chain combines TRBV7-9 with TRBJ1-1; D is possibly TRBD1 (5 bases). V was trimmed by 4 bases and J by 4 bases, leaving 13 bases between them. There are 14 residues in the CDR3. Germline assignment: CDR1 SEHNR and CDR2 FQNEAQ (reference sequence). CDR3 sequence (DNA): TGTGCCAGCAGCTCAGATGGCCAGGGCACTGAAGCTTTCTTT. This codes for CASSSDGQGTEAFF. Looking up the rest from reference TRBV7-9 and TRBJ1-1 gives the full variable domain: DTGVSQNPRHKITKRGQNVTFRCDPISEHNRLYWYRQTLGQGPEFLTYFQNEAQLEKSRLLSDRFSAERPKGSFSTLEIQRTEQGDSAMYLCASSSDGQGTEAFFGQGTRLTVV.

This clone was found once. V gene TRBV4-1 combines with J gene TRBJ1-1; D not resolved. The V end was cut by 1 base, the J end by 1 base, with 10 bases between. Germline loops: CDR1 MGHRA, CDR2 YSYEKL. The CDR3 sequence is 15 residues long. The CDR3: CASSQAAKENTEAFF. Written as DNA, the CDR3 is TGCGCCAGCAGCCAAGCGGCTAAAGAGAACACTGAAGCTTTCTTT.

This clone was seen a few times. V usage is TRBV15 and J usage is TRBJ2-3; 9 positions agree with TRBD1. Looked up from germline, CDR1 is LNHNV and CDR2 is YYDKDF (reference sequence). After removal of 3 bases from V and 4 bases from J, the junction contained 5 bases not matched to a gene. The CDR3 extends over 15 amino acids. Here the CDR3 reads CATSRNRGQADTQYF. CDR3 sequence (DNA): TGTGCCACCAGCAGGAACAGGGGGCAAGCAGATACGCAGTATTTT.

The chain is built from TRBV7-2 and TRBJ1-2; no firm D call. CDR1 and CDR2 from the germline V gene are SGHTA and FQGNSA. The germline V and J ends were trimmed by 2 bases and 8 bases, with 12 bases remaining between them. The CDR3 totals 13 residues. The CDR3 sequence: CASSLTGGNGYTF. The DNA of the CDR3 is TGTGCCAGCAGCTTAACGGGAGGGAACGGCTACACCTTC.

The V and J genes are TRBV9 and TRBJ1-1; 9 bases agree with TRBD1. Germline loops: CDR1 SGDLS, CDR2 YYNGEE. J gave up 4 bases and V 3 bases, and 7 bases lay outside the gene matches. This CDR3 has 15 amino acids. The CDR3 bases are TGTGCCAGCAGCGGGACAGGGGCCCTCCTCACTGAAGCTTTCTTT. Translating it yields CASSGTGALLTEAFF.